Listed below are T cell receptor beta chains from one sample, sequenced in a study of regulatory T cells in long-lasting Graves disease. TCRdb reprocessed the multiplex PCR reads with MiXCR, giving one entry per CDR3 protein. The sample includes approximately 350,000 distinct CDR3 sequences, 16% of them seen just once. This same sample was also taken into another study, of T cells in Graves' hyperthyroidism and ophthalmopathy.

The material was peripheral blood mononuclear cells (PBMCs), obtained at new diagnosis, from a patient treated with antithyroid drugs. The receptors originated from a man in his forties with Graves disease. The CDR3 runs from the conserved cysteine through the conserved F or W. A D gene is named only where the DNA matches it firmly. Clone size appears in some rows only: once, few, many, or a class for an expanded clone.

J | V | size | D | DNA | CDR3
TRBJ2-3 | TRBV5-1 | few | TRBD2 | TGCGCCAGCAGCAGATTGACTAGCGGGGGGGAGACAGATACGCAGTATTTT | CASSRLTSGGETDTQYF
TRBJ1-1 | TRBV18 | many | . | TGTGCCAGCTCAACCTATAGGACCAAACCCACTGAAGCTTTCTTT | CASSTYRTKPTEAFF
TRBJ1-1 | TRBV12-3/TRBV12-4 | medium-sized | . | TGTGCCAGCAGTCCGACAGGAAAGACTGAAGCTTTCTTT | CASSPTGKTEAFF
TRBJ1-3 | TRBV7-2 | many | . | TGTGCCAGCAGCGTACAGAAAGGAAACACCATATATTTT | CASSVQKGNTIYF
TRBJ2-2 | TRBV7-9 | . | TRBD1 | TGTGCCAGCAGCTCCTGGGACAGGAGTTTCGCCGGGGAGCTGTTTTTT | CASSSWDRSFAGELFF
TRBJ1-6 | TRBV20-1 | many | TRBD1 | TGCAGTGCTAGAGATCTGCGGACAGGCCTTAATTCACCCCTCCACTTT | CSARDLRTGLNSPLHF
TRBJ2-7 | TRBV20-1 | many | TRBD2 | TGCAGTGCCTACCGGGGGGGCGGATACGAGCAGTACTTC | CSAYRGGGYEQYF
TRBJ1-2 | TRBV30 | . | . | TGTGCCTGGATTCCGGGACCGGGGCATGGCTACACCTTC | CAWIPGPGHGYTF
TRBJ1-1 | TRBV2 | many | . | TGTGCCAGCAGTGAATCCCTGGGCGGAAACACTGAAGCTTTCTTT | CASSESLGGNTEAFF
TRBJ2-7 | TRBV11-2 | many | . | TGTGCCAGCAGCTTTTCCGAGGGGGAGCAGTACTTC | CASSFSEGEQYF
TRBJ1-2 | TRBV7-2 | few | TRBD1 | TGTGCCAGCAGCTCCTACTTGGGGCTACAGGGGGCCTATGGCTACACCTTC | CASSSYLGLQGAYGYTF
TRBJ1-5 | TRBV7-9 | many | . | TGTGCCAGCAGCTTTACTGGTCAGCCCCAGCATTTT | CASSFTGQPQHF
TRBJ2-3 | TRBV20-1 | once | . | TGCAGTGCTAACAAAGACCATACGCAGTATTTT | CSANKDHTQYF
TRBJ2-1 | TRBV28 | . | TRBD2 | TGTGCCAGCAGTTTATTGACTAGCGGGGGCGGTGAGCAGTTCTTC | CASSLLTSGGGEQFF
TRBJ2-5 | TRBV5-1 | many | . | TGCGCCAGCAGCGGCAGGAGTGGGGGCCCCCAAGAGACCCAGTACTTC | CASSGRSGGPQETQYF
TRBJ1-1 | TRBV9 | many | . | TGTGCCAGCAGCGTAGGACAGATAATTGATGAAGCTTTCTTT | CASSVGQIIDEAFF
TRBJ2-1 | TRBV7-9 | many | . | TGTGCCAGCAGCCCAACCCGCGGTGAGCAGTTCTTC | CASSPTRGEQFF
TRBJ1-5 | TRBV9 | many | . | TGTGCCAGCAGCTCTAGTGATTTCAATCAGCCCCAGCATTTT | CASSSSDFNQPQHF
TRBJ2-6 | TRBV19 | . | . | TGTGCCAGTAGTATAGATGGGATCGGGGCCAACGTCCTGACTTTC | CASSIDGIGANVLTF
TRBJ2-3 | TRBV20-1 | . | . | TGCAGTGCTGCGCGGGCTAGCGAGGTCACAGATACGCAGTATTTT | CSAARASEVTDTQYF
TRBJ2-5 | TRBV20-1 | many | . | TGCAGTGCTCGACCCCCGGGGGTAGAGACCCAGTACTTC | CSARPPGVETQYF
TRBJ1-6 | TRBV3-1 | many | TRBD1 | TGTGCCAGCAGCCAAGGAGACAGGGGCGACTATAATTCACCCCTCCACTTT | CASSQGDRGDYNSPLHF
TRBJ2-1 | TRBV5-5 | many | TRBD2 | TGTGCCAGCAGCTTGGGACGTGGGACTATTTACAATGAGCAGTTCTTC | CASSLGRGTIYNEQFF
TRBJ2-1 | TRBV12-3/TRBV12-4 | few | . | TGTGCCAGCAGTTTAACGTTCAGTGGGGCGTTCTTC | CASSLTFSGAFF
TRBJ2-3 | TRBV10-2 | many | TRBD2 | TGCGCCAGCAGTGAGACTAGCGGGGGTACTACGCAGTATTTT | CASSETSGGTTQYF
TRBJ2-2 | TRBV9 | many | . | TGTGCCAGCAGCGTATCACGGAACACCGGGGAGCTGTTTTTT | CASSVSRNTGELFF
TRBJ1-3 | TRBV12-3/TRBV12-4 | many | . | TGTGCCAGCAGTCAACCAGGACGGTACGGAAACACCATATATTTT | CASSQPGRYGNTIYF
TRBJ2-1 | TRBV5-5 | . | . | TGTGCCAGCAGCATCTCTTCGGGGAGACCCTCCTACAATGAGCAGTTCTTC | CASSISSGRPSYNEQFF
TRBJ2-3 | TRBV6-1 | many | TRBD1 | TGTGCCAGTACGCGCAGGGGACAGACACTGGCGGATACGCAGTATTTT | CASTRRGQTLADTQYF
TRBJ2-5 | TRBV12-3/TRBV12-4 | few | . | TGTGCCAGCAGTTTTGGTAGGGCAGAAGAGACCCAGTACTTC | CASSFGRAEETQYF
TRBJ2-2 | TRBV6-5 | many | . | TGTGCCAGCAGTTACCTCAGGGAGTCCGGGGAGCTGTTTTTT | CASSYLRESGELFF
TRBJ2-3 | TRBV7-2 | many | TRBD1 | TGTGCCAGCAGCTTAGTTGGGACAGGGTTTACAGATACGCAGTATTTT | CASSLVGTGFTDTQYF
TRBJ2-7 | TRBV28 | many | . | TGTGCCAGCAGAGGGTATAGGGCCGAGCAGTACTTC | CASRGYRAEQYF
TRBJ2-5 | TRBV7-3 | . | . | TGTGCCAGCAGCTTTAGTAGGCAAAAGACCCAGTACTTC | CASSFSRQKTQYF